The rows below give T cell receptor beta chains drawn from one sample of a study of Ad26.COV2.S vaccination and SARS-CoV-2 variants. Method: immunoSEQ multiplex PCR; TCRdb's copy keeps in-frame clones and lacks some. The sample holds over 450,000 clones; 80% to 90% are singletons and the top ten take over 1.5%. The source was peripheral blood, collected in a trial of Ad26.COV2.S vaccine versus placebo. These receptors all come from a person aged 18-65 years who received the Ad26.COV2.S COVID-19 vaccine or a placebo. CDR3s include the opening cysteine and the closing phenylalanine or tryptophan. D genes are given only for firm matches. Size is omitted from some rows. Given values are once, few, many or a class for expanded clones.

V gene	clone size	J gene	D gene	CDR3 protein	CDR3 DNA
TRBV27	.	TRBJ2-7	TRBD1	CASSPPGQGFSEQYF	TGTGCCAGCAGTCCGCCGGGACAGGGCTTTTCCGAGCAGTACTTC
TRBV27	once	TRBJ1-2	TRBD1	CASTGTGAYGYTF	TGTGCCAGTACCGGGACAGGGGCCTATGGCTACACCTTC
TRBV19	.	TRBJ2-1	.	CASSAAVNRNEQFF	TGTGCCAGTAGTGCCGCGGTCAATCGCAATGAGCAGTTCTTC
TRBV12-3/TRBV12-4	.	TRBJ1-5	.	CASSFADQPQHF	TGTGCCAGCAGTTTTGCGGATCAGCCCCAGCATTTT
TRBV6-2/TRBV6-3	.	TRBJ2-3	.	CASSPGTATDTQYF	TGTGCCAGCAGTCCCGGGACTGCCACAGATACGCAGTATTTT
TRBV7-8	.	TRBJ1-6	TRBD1	CASSSGGASGQSSYNSPLHF	TGTGCCAGCAGCTCAGGGGGCGCGTCGGGGCAGAGCTCCTATAATTCACCCCTCCACTTT
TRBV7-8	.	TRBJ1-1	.	CASSLGDLNTEAFF	TGTGCCAGCAGCTTAGGGGACCTGAACACTGAAGCTTTCTTT
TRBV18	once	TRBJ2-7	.	CASSSTLEQYF	TGTGCCAGCTCATCCACACTCGAGCAGTACTTC
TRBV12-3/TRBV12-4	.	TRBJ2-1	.	CASSSYSRSEQFF	TGTGCCAGCAGTTCATACAGTAGATCGGAGCAGTTCTTC
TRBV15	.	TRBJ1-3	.	CATSRDRGGTGNTIYF	TGTGCCACCAGCAGAGATCGCGGGGGTACTGGAAACACCATATATTTT
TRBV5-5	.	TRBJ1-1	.	CASLEGFGTEAFF	TGTGCCAGCTTGGAGGGGTTCGGCACTGAAGCTTTCTTT
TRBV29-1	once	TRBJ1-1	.	CSVAQDRNTEAFF	TGCAGCGTCGCACAGGACAGGAACACTGAAGCTTTCTTT
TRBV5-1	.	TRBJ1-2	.	CASSLDGRYTF	TGCGCCAGCAGCTTGGACGGTAGATACACCTTC
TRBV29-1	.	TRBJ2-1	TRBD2	CSVPSASGGINEQFF	TGCAGCGTGCCCTCCGCCAGCGGGGGAATCAATGAGCAGTTCTTC
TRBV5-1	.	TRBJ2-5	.	CASSFSYQETQYF	TGCGCCAGCAGCTTCTCGTACCAAGAGACCCAGTACTTC
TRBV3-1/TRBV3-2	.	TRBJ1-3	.	CASSQDPPSSGNTIYF	TGTGCCAGCAGCCAGGACCCCCCGAGCTCTGGAAACACCATATATTTT
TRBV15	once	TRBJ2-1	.	CATSSGGHNEQFF	TGTGCCACCAGCAGTGGCGGACACAATGAGCAGTTCTTC